This is a list of T cell receptor beta chains from one sample in a study. TCRdb called the RT-PCR reads again in MiXCR, with one record for every CDR3 protein. The sample yields 550,000 to 750,000 distinct CDR3 sequences, 13% to 15% seen once. What was sequenced was memory CD4+ T cells from blood. All receptors derive from a female donor in good health, serving as a healthy control. Each CDR3 is given with its conserved first and last residue. D genes are given only for firm matches. Clone sizes are given selectively: once, few, many, or a class where the clone is expanded.

-	few	TRBJ2-7	TRBV7-2	CASSSPPVYEQYF	TGTGCCAGCAGCTCCCCCCCGGTTTACGAGCAGTACTTC
TRBD2	-	TRBJ2-1	TRBV15	CATSRGLADGEQFF	TGTGCCACCAGCAGAGGACTAGCTGATGGGGAGCAGTTCTTC
-	-	TRBJ1-1	TRBV7-2	CASSLVGVEAFF	TGTGCCAGCAGCTTAGTAGGGGTTGAAGCTTTCTTT
-	-	TRBJ1-1	TRBV7-2	CASRKGTSTVEAFF	TGTGCCAGCAGAAAAGGGACATCGACCGTTGAAGCTTTCTTT
TRBD1	many	TRBJ1-1	TRBV12-3/TRBV12-4	CASSPGQPVNTEAFF	TGTGCCAGCAGCCCGGGACAGCCCGTGAACACTGAAGCTTTCTTT
TRBD1	few	TRBJ1-3	TRBV5-6	CASSSGQEVSGNTIYF	TGTGCCAGCAGCTCCGGACAGGAGGTCTCTGGAAACACCATATATTTT
TRBD2	few	TRBJ2-7	TRBV7-7	CASSFREAYEQYF	TGTGCCAGCAGCTTTCGGGAGGCCTACGAGCAGTACTTC
-	many	TRBJ2-5	TRBV4-3	CASSQGPSVVETQYF	TGCGCCAGCAGCCAAGGTCCTAGTGTGGTAGAGACCCAGTACTTC
-	-	TRBJ1-3	TRBV5-1	CASSYLLGGDGNTIYF	TGCGCCAGCAGCTACCTCCTCGGGGGAGACGGAAACACCATATATTTT
TRBD1	-	TRBJ1-1	TRBV7-2	CASSLGTGLAEAFF	TGTGCCAGCAGCTTAGGGACAGGGCTCGCTGAAGCTTTCTTT
-	many	TRBJ1-4	TRBV20-1	CSAEQEGEKLFF	TGCAGTGCCGAGCAGGAGGGTGAAAAACTGTTTTTT
-	many	TRBJ2-1	TRBV5-1	CASSLAPSGAYNEQFF	TGCGCCAGCAGCTTGGCGCCCTCGGGGGCCTACAATGAGCAGTTCTTC
-	many	TRBJ2-3	TRBV7-6	CASSPRTFGTDTQYF	TGTGCCAGCAGCCCGAGGACTTTTGGCACAGATACGCAGTATTTT
TRBD1	-	TRBJ2-1	TRBV4-1	CASSPAPGTGSNEQFF	TGCGCCAGCAGCCCGGCCCCTGGGACAGGGTCGAATGAGCAGTTCTTC
TRBD1	-	TRBJ1-2	TRBV20-1	CSAQHRGRGYTF	TGCAGTGCCCAGCACAGGGGGCGTGGCTACACCTTC
TRBD2	-	TRBJ2-2	TRBV5-4	CASSLELAGVGGELFF	TGTGCCAGCAGCTTGGAACTAGCGGGAGTAGGAGGGGAGCTGTTTTTT
-	few	TRBJ2-1	TRBV5-1	CASSPGTLGGEQFF	TGCGCCAGCAGTCCAGGGACTCTGGGAGGCGAGCAGTTCTTC
-	many	TRBJ2-7	TRBV11-2	CASSFTRGTYEQYF	TGTGCCAGCAGCTTTACCAGGGGTACCTACGAGCAGTACTTC
TRBD2	-	TRBJ2-1	TRBV20-1	CSARGASGGNEQFF	TGCAGTGCTAGAGGGGCTAGCGGGGGTAATGAGCAGTTCTTC
TRBD1	many	TRBJ1-5	TRBV6-5	CASRPGTGRGGNQPQHF	TGTGCCAGCAGACCCGGGACAGGGCGAGGGGGCAATCAGCCCCAGCATTTT
TRBD1	-	TRBJ1-2	TRBV28	CASSQPWEGASGGYTF	TGTGCCAGCAGTCAACCGTGGGAGGGGGCGAGCGGTGGCTACACCTTC
TRBD1	many	TRBJ1-2	TRBV20-1	CSASGQVYGYTF	TGCAGTGCTAGCGGACAGGTATATGGCTACACCTTC
-	many	TRBJ1-1	TRBV12-3/TRBV12-4	CASSWRGGSATEAFF	TGTGCCAGTTCTTGGAGGGGAGGTTCCGCTACTGAAGCTTTCTTT
-	many	TRBJ2-7	TRBV5-5	CASSFTLHEQYF	TGTGCCAGCAGCTTTACTCTCCACGAGCAGTACTTC
-	few	TRBJ2-2	TRBV11-2	CASSFWGAGELFF	TGTGCCAGCAGCTTTTGGGGAGCCGGGGAGCTGTTTTTT
-	many	TRBJ2-1	TRBV7-2	CASSLESSYNEQFF	TGTGCCAGCAGCCTGGAGTCCTCCTACAATGAGCAGTTCTTC
-	-	TRBJ2-3	TRBV5-1	CASRSVPGTDTQYF	TGCGCCAGCAGATCAGTACCGGGGACAGATACGCAGTATTTT
TRBD1	-	TRBJ2-4	TRBV27	CASSLGRGLAKNIQYF	TGTGCCAGCAGTTTAGGCAGGGGGCTAGCCAAAAACATTCAGTACTTC
-	-	TRBJ2-7	TRBV7-9	CASRRGGLAASYEQYF	TGTGCCAGCAGGAGGGGGGGCCTAGCGGCCTCCTACGAGCAGTACTTC
-	few	TRBJ1-5	TRBV18	CASTTRGDSNQPQHF	TGTGCCAGCACCACAAGAGGGGATAGCAATCAGCCCCAGCATTTT
-	-	TRBJ1-1	TRBV4-3	CASSQDFRGYTEAFF	TGCGCCAGCAGCCAAGATTTCAGGGGCTACACTGAAGCTTTCTTT
TRBD2	many	TRBJ2-3	TRBV7-2	CASSFLPGGTDTQYF	TGTGCCAGCAGCTTCTTGCCGGGGGGGACAGATACGCAGTATTTT
TRBD1	few	TRBJ2-7	TRBV7-2	CASSRRTGGTYEQYF	TGTGCCAGCAGCAGGAGGACAGGGGGAACCTACGAGCAGTACTTC
TRBD1	many	TRBJ1-5	TRBV20-1	CSASPGGSNQPQHF	TGCAGTGCTAGCCCAGGGGGCAGCAATCAGCCCCAGCATTTT
-	many	TRBJ2-1	TRBV20-1	CSARGSRLYNEQFF	TGCAGTGCTAGAGGGTCCAGGCTATACAATGAGCAGTTCTTC
TRBD2	few	TRBJ2-5	TRBV9	CASSVVAGGQTQYF	TGTGCCAGCAGCGTAGTTGCGGGGGGACAGACCCAGTACTTC
TRBD1	few	TRBJ1-1	TRBV5-1	CASTIGQVGTEAFF	TGCGCCAGCACTATAGGACAGGTAGGGACTGAAGCTTTCTTT
TRBD2	many	TRBJ2-5	TRBV5-4	CASSPEGSGGRGETQYF	TGTGCCAGCAGCCCGGAAGGTAGCGGGGGACGGGGGGAGACCCAGTACTTC
-	many	TRBJ2-5	TRBV20-1	CSATTASGGTQYF	TGCAGTGCTACGACCGCTAGTGGTGGGACCCAGTACTTC
-	many	TRBJ2-2	TRBV10-3	CAISEGSGELFF	TGTGCCATCAGTGAGGGGAGCGGGGAGCTGTTTTTT
TRBD1	few	TRBJ1-2	TRBV5-1	CASSTTGNPPGGYTF	TGCGCCAGCAGCACGACAGGGAACCCTCCGGGGGGCTACACCTTC
-	few	TRBJ1-1	TRBV3-1	CAAVRGDLAEAFF	TGTGCCGCCGTCCGGGGCGATCTGGCTGAAGCTTTCTTT
TRBD2	-	TRBJ2-7	TRBV20-1	CSARDYVASGVDEQYF	TGCAGTGCTAGAGATTATGTGGCTAGCGGGGTCGACGAGCAGTACTTC
-	few	TRBJ1-2	TRBV27	CASSSIGTWRGYTF	TGTGCCAGCAGTTCTATCGGGACCTGGCGTGGCTACACCTTC
TRBD1	many	TRBJ2-3	TRBV20-1	CSARDATGGADTQYF	TGCAGTGCTAGAGATGCAACAGGGGGCGCAGATACGCAGTATTTT
TRBD2	-	TRBJ2-1	TRBV18	CASSGTSGENEQFF	TGTGCCAGCTCGGGGACTAGCGGAGAAAATGAGCAGTTCTTC
-	many	TRBJ2-1	TRBV21-1	CASSPLKAGDYNEQFF	TGTGCCAGCAGCCCGTTAAAAGCGGGAGACTACAATGAGCAGTTCTTC
-	-	TRBJ1-3	TRBV24-1	CATSDARGPGNTIYF	TGTGCCACCAGTGATGCCCGAGGGCCTGGAAACACCATATATTTT
TRBD1	many	TRBJ2-1	TRBV27	CASSRRDSSSYNEQFF	TGTGCCAGCAGCCGAAGGGACAGCAGCTCCTACAATGAGCAGTTCTTC
TRBD1	-	TRBJ2-1	TRBV2	CASRVTGGIEQFF	TGTGCCAGCAGAGTGACAGGGGGAATTGAGCAGTTCTTC
-	many	TRBJ2-7	TRBV12-3/TRBV12-4	CASSPGGLTRRRFYEQYF	TGTGCCAGCAGTCCCGGAGGGCTGACTAGACGTCGTTTCTACGAGCAGTACTTC
TRBD1	-	TRBJ1-5	TRBV7-2	CASSPWIGGGQPQHF	TGTGCCAGCAGCCCGTGGATAGGGGGCGGACAGCCCCAGCATTTT
TRBD2	few	TRBJ2-1	TRBV6-1	CASSEGTRGGGEQFF	TGTGCCAGCAGTGAGGGGACCCGCGGGGGTGGGGAGCAGTTCTTC
TRBD2	few	TRBJ2-1	TRBV20-1	CSAVKTSGGNNEQFF	TGCAGTGCTGTCAAGACTAGCGGAGGAAACAATGAGCAGTTCTTC
-	-	TRBJ2-5	TRBV5-5	CASSYGTRTETQYF	TGTGCCAGCAGCTATGGGACCAGGACGGAGACCCAGTACTTC
-	few	TRBJ2-1	TRBV11-2	CASSLTDGIYNEQFF	TGTGCCAGCAGCTTGACGGATGGGATCTACAATGAGCAGTTCTTC
-	-	TRBJ1-5	TRBV6-2/TRBV6-3	CASSTVAGPPQHF	TGTGCCAGCAGTACGGTGGCGGGCCCCCCCCAGCATTTT
-	few	TRBJ2-3	TRBV7-9	CASSLRDTQADTQYF	TGTGCCAGCAGCTTACGGGACACACAAGCAGATACGCAGTATTTT
-	-	TRBJ2-7	TRBV5-1	CASSDSQPYEQYF	TGCGCCAGCAGCGACAGCCAACCCTACGAGCAGTACTTC